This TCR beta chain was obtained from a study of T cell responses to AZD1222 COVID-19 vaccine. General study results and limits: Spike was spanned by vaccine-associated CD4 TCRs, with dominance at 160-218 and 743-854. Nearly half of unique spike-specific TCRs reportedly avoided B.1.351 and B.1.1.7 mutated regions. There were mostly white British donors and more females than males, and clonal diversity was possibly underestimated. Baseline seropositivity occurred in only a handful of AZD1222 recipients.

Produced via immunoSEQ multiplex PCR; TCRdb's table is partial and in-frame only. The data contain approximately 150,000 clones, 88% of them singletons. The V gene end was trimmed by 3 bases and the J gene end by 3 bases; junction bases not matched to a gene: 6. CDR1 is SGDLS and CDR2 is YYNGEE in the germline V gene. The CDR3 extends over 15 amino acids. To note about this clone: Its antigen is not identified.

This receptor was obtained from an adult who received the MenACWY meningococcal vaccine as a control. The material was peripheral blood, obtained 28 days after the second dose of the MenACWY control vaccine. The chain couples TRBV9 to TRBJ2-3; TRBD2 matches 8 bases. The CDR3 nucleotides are TGTGCCAGCAGCGCCACCGGGACTAGTACAGATACGCAGTATTTT. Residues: CASSATGTSTDTQYF.